Listed below are T cell receptor beta chains from one sample, sequenced in a study of spatial heterogeneity in lung cancer. TCRdb fed the 5' RACE reads into MiXCR, producing one record per CDR3 protein. The table lists around 47,000 distinct CDR3 sequences, about 7.4% of them singletons. The sample here was PBMCs, taken at follow-up. These receptors were collected from a female donor with early-stage non-small cell lung cancer. Both conserved end residues are part of each CDR3. The order of the fields is V gene, clone size, J gene, D gene, CDR3 DNA, CDR3 protein. The D gene is left open where the match is weak. Clone size is not always given. Where it is, it says once, few, many or a class for expanded clones.

>TRBV20-1|.|TRBJ2-7|.
TGCAGTGGGGTTCTCAGCGGTGTCTTCGAGCAGTACTTC
CSGVLSGVFEQYF
>TRBV20-1|.|TRBJ2-7|.
TGCAGTGCTAGAGCCCCCACCTACGAGCAGTACTTC
CSARAPTYEQYF
>TRBV29-1|many|TRBJ2-7|TRBD2
TGCAGCGTTGGATCGGGGGGGCGTCGCGAGCAGTACTTC
CSVGSGGRREQYF
>TRBV7-9|few|TRBJ2-1|TRBD2
TGTGTCAGCAGCTTAGACGCGGGGGTCAATGAGCAGTTCTTC
CVSSLDAGVNEQFF
>TRBV5-1|.|TRBJ2-7|TRBD1
TGCGCCAGCAGCCCCTGGACAGGGGGCAACGAGCAGTACTTC
CASSPWTGGNEQYF
>TRBV7-6|many|TRBJ2-3|TRBD2
TGTGCCAGCAGCTTAGGACCTAGCGGGGGCGGAGATACGCAGTATTTT
CASSLGPSGGGDTQYF
>TRBV5-4|.|TRBJ2-3|.
TGTGCCAGCAGCTTGGAAGCGGGAGATACGCAGTATTTT
CASSLEAGDTQYF
>TRBV11-2|many|TRBJ1-2|TRBD1
TGTGCCAGCACCCCGGACAGGATGGCTGGCTACACCTTC
CASTPDRMAGYTF
>TRBV5-1|.|TRBJ2-5|.
TGCGCCAGCAGCTTGGCCCCAGGGGTAGAGGAGACCCAGTACTTC
CASSLAPGVEETQYF
>TRBV19|.|TRBJ2-5|.
TGTGCCAGTAGTATAGTCTCTCCTTTCCAAGAGACCCAGTACTTC
CASSIVSPFQETQYF
>TRBV12-3/TRBV12-4|many|TRBJ2-2|TRBD1
TGTGCCAGCAACCAGGGGGTGGACACCGGGGAGCTGTTTTTT
CASNQGVDTGELFF
>TRBV4-1|many|TRBJ2-3|.
TGCGCCAGCAGCCAACAGGGGCTAAGCACAGATACGCAGTATTTT
CASSQQGLSTDTQYF
>TRBV3-1|few|TRBJ1-1|.
TGTGCCAGCAGCTCACAGGGAGTGGCTGAAGCTTTCTTT
CASSSQGVAEAFF
>TRBV7-8|.|TRBJ2-7|.
TGTGCCAGCAGCTTAAGAGTCTCCTACGAGCAGTACTTC
CASSLRVSYEQYF
>TRBV6-2/TRBV6-3|many|TRBJ2-7|TRBD2
TGTGCCAGCACCTCCGTGAAGAGCGGGGGGACCTCCTACGAGCAGTACTTC
CASTSVKSGGTSYEQYF
>TRBV16|.|TRBJ2-5|TRBD2
TGTGCCAGCAGCCTTTCAGGACTAGCTGGGGAGACCCAGTACTTC
CASSLSGLAGETQYF
>TRBV6-5|many|TRBJ2-3|TRBD2
TGTGCCAGCAGTTACGGGACTAGCGGGGGCCGTAGCACAGATACGCAGTATTTT
CASSYGTSGGRSTDTQYF
>TRBV20-1|many|TRBJ2-1|.
TGCAGTGCTCCCCCTGAGTATTACGGTGAGCAGTTCTTC
CSAPPEYYGEQFF
>TRBV5-6|few|TRBJ2-2|TRBD1
TGTGCCAGCAGCCGCCAAGGGGGACAGCCGTCCGGGGAGCTGTTTTTT
CASSRQGGQPSGELFF
>TRBV5-1|few|TRBJ1-2|TRBD1
TGCGCCAGCAGCTTCCGGGACAGGGGCCATGGCTACACCTTC
CASSFRDRGHGYTF
>TRBV30|.|TRBJ2-7|.
TGTGCCTGGAGTGTACTGCCAGGGCCAACCTACGAGCAGTACTTC
CAWSVLPGPTYEQYF
>TRBV7-9|few|TRBJ2-7|.
TGTGCCAGCAGCTTCGCCGGGACAATCTCCGAGCAGTACTTC
CASSFAGTISEQYF
>TRBV6-2/TRBV6-3|many|TRBJ1-2|.
TGTGCCAGCAGTCACAGGATCGGCAGGGAGATTGGCTACACCTTC
CASSHRIGREIGYTF
>TRBV20-1|many|TRBJ2-5|TRBD2
TGCAGTGCTAGAGATCGAAGACTAGCGGGGGGCCCGGAGACCCAGTACTTC
CSARDRRLAGGPETQYF
>TRBV5-1|few|TRBJ2-3|.
TGCGCCAGCAGCTTGGAGACAGTCACAGATACGCAGTATTTT
CASSLETVTDTQYF
>TRBV20-1|few|TRBJ1-5|.
TGCAGTGCTAGAGGAAGGGGCTATAAGGACCAATATCAGCCCCAGCATTTT
CSARGRGYKDQYQPQHF